The sequence of this T cell receptor (beta chain) was determined in a study of T cell clonotyping in hematopoietic cell transplantation. Trimming left V 10 bases short and J 0 bases short, with 18 bases between. CDR3 length: 15 amino acids. Germline values: CDR1 MDHEN, CDR2 SYDVKM. Libraries were prepared by immunoSEQ multiplex PCR; TCRdb keeps only in-frame clonotypes and omits some of them. The sample contains fewer than 5,000 clones, roughly 96% of which appear only once. The rearrangement links TRBV28 to TRBJ1-2; no reliable D call. The sequences come from PBMCs, collected 100 days after allogeneic stem cell transplant. The receptor was isolated from a male patient aged 35-50 years who had an allogeneic stem cell transplant from a related donor, so the T cells may come from the graft donor. Some clones in this sample may be carry-over from other donors' samples. CDR3 sequence: CATLEQTKTNYGYTF. The DNA for the CDR3 is TGTGCCACCTTAGAACAGACAAAGACTAACTATGGCTACACCTTC.